This T cell receptor (beta chain) comes out of a study of cytomegalovirus exposure and HLA in healthy donors (dated by TCRdb to 2016 to 2017). With respect to the entire study: According to an earlier analysis of 587 of the donors, 150 million to 200 million T cells yielded 90 million to 140 million unique TCR beta sequences and roughly 280 Gb of sequence data. The study profiled the T cell repertoires of approximately 700 subjects by immunosequencing and related them to cytomegalovirus serostatus. In addition to the first cohort of hundreds of subjects, a separate validation cohort of approximately 130 different subjects was used. Rather than using new phenotypic data, the later analysis identified candidate immune exposures from TCR beta sequences and from how often those sequences occurred across donors. Both class I and class II loci were covered by HLA typing, at four-digit resolution. The study was designed to test whether signatures of past pathogen exposure could be identified by cataloging public T cell receptors. The genetic ancestry cluster associated with self-reported Caucasian donors included roughly 84% of the roughly 410 genotyped donors. Typing coverage varied by locus: roughly 629-640 donors for A, B, C, DRB1 and DQB1; more than 500 for DQA1; 600 to 610 for DPA1; about 450 for DPB1. On average, roughly 200,000 unique TCR beta nucleotide sequences were sequenced per donor among more than 350 genotyped donors of the cohort, with about 19% of those sequences being non-productive. A later analysis re-analyzed previously published TCR beta repertoires from hundreds of donors and added high-resolution HLA genotyping to study TCR occurrence patterns. A later genetic analysis took genome-wide SNP genotypes for about 55% of the roughly 700 donors and used that subset as a discovery cohort. High-throughput TCR immunosequencing, statistical association of individual TCRs with disease status, and machine learning were combined to predict cytomegalovirus infection status. An earlier analysis of 450 to 750 of the donors used high-throughput TCR beta sequencing to judge whether each TCR beta V gene segment behaved as functional or pseudogenic. About 280 gigabases of sequencing data and about 92 million unique TCR sequences made up an early release that covered nearly 650 HLA-typed donors. All discovery cohort repertoires had been generated on a single sequencing platform. Donor age, sex, ethnicity and CMV serostatus were collected together with the repertoire data. Roughly 5 DR-DQ haplotypes were handled as single units for association and clustering, since linkage in the cohort was strong. Study-wide findings and limitations: In an earlier analysis of some 500 of the donors, most TCR beta V segments appeared in productive rearrangements about 90% or about 30% of the time, broadly matching IMGT annotations. In a later analysis, HLA-associated TCR beta chains were found to be more clonally expanded and to have lower generation probabilities than equally common non-associated chains. In a later analysis, the rate of TCR association differed among HLA loci, with DRB1 alleles having the most associated TCRs and HLA-C alleles having the fewest. In a later analysis, most CMV-associated TCR beta chains were found to appear HLA-restricted, with HLA associations seemingly driven largely by CMV exposure. A later analysis reported that several top co-occurrence clusters appeared linked to parvovirus B19, influenza, CMV and Epstein-Barr virus. Strong co-occurrence of HLA alleles, especially DR and DQ, made assigning TCR associations to individual alleles difficult. Because some donors lacked HLA typing at each locus, the association tests relied only on the typed subset. According to the authors, the approach could potentially be generalized to other disease states and immunological phenotypes. According to a later genetic analysis, donors in an Asian-associated ancestry cluster had fewer N-insertions in productive TCRs than the approximately 630-donor mean. For the cohort, immune exposure information was limited to CMV serostatus. In both the original and validation cohorts, the classifier was reported to diagnose cytomegalovirus status with high specificity and sensitivity. Presence/absence analyses assumed roughly uniform sequencing depth across donors, an assumption that may not hold. A further reported finding was that TCR beta sequences accurately predicted the HLA-A and HLA-B alleles for most subjects in the first cohort. The study listed 150 to 200 TCR beta chains as associated with cytomegalovirus. This cohort had only TCR beta chains sequenced, and the lack of alpha or paired-chain data limited which features could be detected. Specific HLA alleles were associated with over 15,000 TCR beta sequences at a false discovery rate of 0.05 in a later analysis. Some IMGT-functional V segments, including TRBV6-2 and TRBV6-3, could not be distinguished by the 87-base-pair reads and were therefore excluded. Correlated functional status among segregating V segments might reflect linkage disequilibrium, but an unknown experimental factor could not be ruled out. In vitro tests confirmed that three of the cytomegalovirus-associated TCR beta chains recognize cytomegalovirus antigens. Most TCR sequences were observed very rarely across donors, whereas some public TCRs were present in many individuals. A later genetic analysis associated a missense DCLRE1C variant with V-gene and J-gene trimming of TCR beta chains, and an independent cohort replicated the association. A cluster of highly shared sequence variants was judged likely to represent a technical artifact of the sequencing pipeline. Because counts were too low, about 18 rarely observed V segments, including chromosome 9 orphons, were excluded from the earlier analysis of some 540 of the donors.

Of note for this clone: Its binding antigen is unknown. There are no base qualities to consult, and no much larger clone falls within one base.

Library prep was done by the immunoSEQ multiplex PCR assay. For the multiplex PCR, a mixture combining 60 forward primers for TCR Vbeta segments and 13 reverse primers for TCR Jbeta segments was used. The CDR3 region of rearranged TCR beta genes was amplified from genomic DNA with a multiplex PCR assay. On the Illumina HiSeq System, the amplified TCR beta libraries were sequenced as 87-base-pair reads. As for the authors' bioinformatics: Across the 670 or so repertoires, a later analysis counted 78 million or so unique TCR beta chains, 9 million to 14 million of which were shared by at least two donors. Raw reads were error-corrected and collapsed into unique sequences by a nearest-neighbor algorithm in which closely related sequences were merged to remove PCR and sequencing errors. Alignment of CDR3 sequences to IMGT reference sequences was used to assign V, D and J gene segments. Each retained sequence needed at least a six-nucleotide match to both a V gene segment and a J gene segment. Rearrangements were called productive when the CDR3 lacked stop codons and stayed in frame with V and J; all others were non-productive. CDR3 was defined by IMGT convention, running from the second conserved V-encoded cysteine to the conserved J-encoded phenylalanine. The earlier analysis of some 550 of the donors excluded any sequence lacking an unambiguous match to a single V gene segment. An earlier analysis of a few hundred of the donors classified V segments as functional when productive rearrangements were above 56.7% and as segregating when the standard deviation between donors was above 5%. A statistical classification framework was built for diagnosing cytomegalovirus status from the catalog of TCR beta chain sequences. A later analysis assigned V and J genes by comparing TCR nucleotide sequences with IMGT/GENE-DB human TR gene sequences. A later analysis assigned CDR3 sequences and most-parsimonious VDJ recombination scenarios with the TCRdist pipeline. In a later analysis, each TCR beta chain was defined by its CDR3 amino acid sequence together with its V-gene family, and reads without a unique V-gene family were excluded. As a way to deal with suspected cross-contamination and a sequencing artifact, a later analysis dropped approximately 590 nucleotide sequences that were highly shared and had low generation probability. In a later analysis, a clonal expansion index was calculated for each public chain from normalized within-repertoire ranks of inferred template counts. Generation probabilities in a later analysis came from a VDJ recombination model fitted to out-of-frame rearrangements, and those results were checked against IGoR. Hypergeometric tests were used in a later analysis to score TCR-TCR, TCR-HLA and TCR-CMV co-occurrence, with a repertoire-size bias correction applied to the TCR pairs. A later analysis estimated false discovery rates by permuting HLA or CMV assignments 20 times. In a later analysis, co-occurring TCRs were grouped using DBSCAN, with TCRdist sequence similarity added in when clustering inside HLA-allele-positive subsets. Repertoires with fewer than 30,000 or more than 120,000 public chains were left out of co-occurrence clustering, as were five repertoires with anomalous nucleotide sharing. TCRdb stores this immuneACCESS table with in-frame sequences only. Part of the clones is absent; in the studies checked, under half of the shortfall reflects unresolved V genes, and no reason is known for the rest. V and J calls and clone size follow that table, whereas D and trimming were derived from the DNA. The sample table holds approximately 140,000 clones, of which 60% to 80% were seen once. Together, the top ten hold approximately 1% of the sample.

Trimming takes 1 base from V and 8 bases from J, and the germline ends sit 14 bases apart. The germline V gene provides CDR1 SGHDN and CDR2 FVKESK. Its CDR3 holds 15 amino acids, cysteine through phenylalanine. Solely the CDR3 DNA is kept, with 45 bases framed from the first base. In total, roughly 670 healthy bone marrow donors made up the cohort. At the time of sampling, all cohort members were nominally healthy, though unrecorded immune exposures were likely present. The donor tested CMV seronegative, placing the donor among the 300 to 450 seronegative members of the cohort. A peripheral blood sample was collected from each donor, and TCR beta sequencing was performed on peripheral blood mononuclear cells. Genomic DNA was extracted from the blood cell samples with the Qiagen DNeasy Blood Extraction Kit.

Source material: PBMCs. This clonotype was sampled from a man between 18 and 35 years old in good health and CMV-seronegative. This chain joins TRBV14 to TRBJ1-4, with the D gene uncertain. The CDR3 sequence is CASSQGEARLEKLFF. The nucleotides are TGTGCCAGCAGCCAAGGGGAGGCAAGACTAGAAAAACTGTTTTTT. Where the CDR3 stops, the reference TRBV14 and TRBJ1-4 genes take over; the full variable domain is EAGVTQFPSHSVIEKGQTVTLRCDPISGHDNLYWYRRVMGKEIKFLLHFVKESKQDESGMPNNRFLAERTGGTYSTLKVQPAELEDSGVYFCASSQGEARLEKLFFGSGTQLSVL.